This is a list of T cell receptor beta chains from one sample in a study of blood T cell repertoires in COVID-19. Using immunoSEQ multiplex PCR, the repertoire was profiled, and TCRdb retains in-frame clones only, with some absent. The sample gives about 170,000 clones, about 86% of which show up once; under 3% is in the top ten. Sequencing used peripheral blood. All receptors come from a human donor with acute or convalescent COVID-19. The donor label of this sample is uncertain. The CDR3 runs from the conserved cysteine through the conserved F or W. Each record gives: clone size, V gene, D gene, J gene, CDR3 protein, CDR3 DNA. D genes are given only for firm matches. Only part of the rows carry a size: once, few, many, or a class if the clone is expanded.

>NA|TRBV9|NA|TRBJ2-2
CASSVDTNTGELFF
TGTGCCAGCAGCGTCGACACTAACACCGGGGAGCTGTTTTTT
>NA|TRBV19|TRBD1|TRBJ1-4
CASSPRTGFNEKLFF
TGTGCCAGTAGTCCGAGGACAGGATTTAATGAAAAACTGTTTTTT
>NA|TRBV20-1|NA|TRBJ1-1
CSASRQGTEAFF
TGCAGTGCTAGTCGTCAGGGAACTGAAGCTTTCTTT
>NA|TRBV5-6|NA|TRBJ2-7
CASSFSLGRSYEQYF
TGTGCCAGCAGCTTCTCTTTGGGGAGGTCCTACGAGCAGTACTTC
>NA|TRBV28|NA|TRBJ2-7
CASSLGHTRTTDF
TGTGCCAGCAGTCTCGGACATACCCGTACCACGGACTTC
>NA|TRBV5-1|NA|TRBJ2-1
CASSLLAGSSYNEQFF
TGCGCCAGCAGCTTGTTGGCCGGGAGCTCCTACAATGAGCAGTTCTTC
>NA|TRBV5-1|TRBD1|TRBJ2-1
CASSSTPPRQGGNEQFF
TGCGCCAGCAGCTCGACCCCCCCCCGACAGGGGGGCAATGAGCAGTTCTTC
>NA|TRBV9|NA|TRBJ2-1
CASSPPPGSYNEQFF
TGTGCCAGCAGCCCCCCACCCGGCTCCTACAATGAGCAGTTCTTC
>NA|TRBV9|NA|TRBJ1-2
CASSVGSNYGYTF
TGTGCCAGCAGCGTAGGGAGTAATTATGGCTACACCTTC
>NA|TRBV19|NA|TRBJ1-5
CASSSRQGGEQPQHF
TGTGCCAGTAGTTCGCGCCAGGGCGGAGAGCAGCCCCAGCATTTT
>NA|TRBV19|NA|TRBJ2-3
CASSSGGLSTDTQYF
TGTGCCAGTAGTTCCGGCGGCCTGAGCACAGATACGCAGTATTTT
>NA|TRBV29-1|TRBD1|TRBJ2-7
CSVARQGSSYEQYF
TGCAGCGTTGCACGACAGGGGTCCTCCTACGAGCAGTACTTC
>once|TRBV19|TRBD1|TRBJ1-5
CASQGARGNQPQHF
TGTGCCAGCCAGGGGGCGCGAGGCAATCAGCCCCAGCATTTT
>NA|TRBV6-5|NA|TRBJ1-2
CASSRDTVYGYTF
TGTGCCAGCAGCCGGGACACGGTCTATGGCTACACCTTC
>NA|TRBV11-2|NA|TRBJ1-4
CASTPRGATNEKLFF
TGTGCCAGCACACCTCGGGGGGCAACTAATGAAAAACTGTTTTTT
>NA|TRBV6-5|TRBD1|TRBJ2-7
CASSSSGQNYEQYF
TGTGCCAGCAGTAGTTCGGGACAGAACTACGAGCAGTACTTC
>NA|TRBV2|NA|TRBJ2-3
CASAQRSYTDTQYF
TGTGCCAGCGCCCAGCGGTCCTACACAGATACGCAGTATTTT
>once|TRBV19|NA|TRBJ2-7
CASSRASANYEQYF
TGTGCCAGTAGTAGGGCGTCGGCCAACTACGAGCAGTACTTC
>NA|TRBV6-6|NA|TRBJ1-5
CASSYPRGGNQPQHF
TGTGCCAGCAGTTACCCCAGGGGAGGCAATCAGCCCCAGCATTTT
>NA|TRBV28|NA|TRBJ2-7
CASGTGDSLSYEQYF
TGTGCCAGCGGTACAGGTGACAGCCTCTCCTACGAGCAGTACTTC
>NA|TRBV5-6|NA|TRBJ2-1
CASSLDPSSYNEQFF
TGTGCCAGCAGCTTGGATCCCTCCTCCTACAATGAGCAGTTCTTC
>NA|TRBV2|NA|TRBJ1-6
CASSELGRRKDSPLHF
TGTGCCAGCAGTGAACTCGGCAGGCGCAAGGATTCACCCCTCCACTTT
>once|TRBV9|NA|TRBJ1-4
CASSPRGHLGEKLFF
TGTGCCAGCAGCCCCCGAGGGCATTTGGGAGAAAAACTGTTTTTT
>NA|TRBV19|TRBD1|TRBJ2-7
CASRGTGGNHEQYF
TGTGCCAGTAGGGGGACAGGGGGCAACCACGAGCAGTACTTC
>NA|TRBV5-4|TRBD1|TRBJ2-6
CASSPTGGRSGANVLTF
TGTGCCAGCAGTCCGACAGGGGGAAGATCTGGGGCCAACGTCCTGACTTTC
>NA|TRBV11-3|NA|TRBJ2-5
CASSLGSAGSRETQYF
TGTGCCAGCAGCTTAGGGTCGGCGGGCAGCCGAGAGACCCAGTACTTC
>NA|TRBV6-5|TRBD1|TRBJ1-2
CASTRQGMDYGYTF
TGTGCCAGCACCAGACAGGGGATGGACTATGGCTACACCTTC